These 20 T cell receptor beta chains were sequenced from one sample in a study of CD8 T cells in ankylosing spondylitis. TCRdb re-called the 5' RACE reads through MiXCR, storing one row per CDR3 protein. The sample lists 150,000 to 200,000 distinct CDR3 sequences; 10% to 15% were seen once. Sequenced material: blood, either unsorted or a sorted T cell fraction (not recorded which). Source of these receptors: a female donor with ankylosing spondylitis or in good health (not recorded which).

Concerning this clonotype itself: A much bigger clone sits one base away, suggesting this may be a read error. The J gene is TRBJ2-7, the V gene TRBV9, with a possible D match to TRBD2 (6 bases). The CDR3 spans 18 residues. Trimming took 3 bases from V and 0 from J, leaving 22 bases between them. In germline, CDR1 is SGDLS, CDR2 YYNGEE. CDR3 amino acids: CASSGSLGGRTSSYEQYF. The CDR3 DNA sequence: TGTGCCAGCAGCGGATCCCTCGGGGGTAGGACGAGCTCCTACGAGCAGTACTTC.

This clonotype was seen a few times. Here the CDR3 reads CATRQGGDGYTF. CDR3 nucleotide sequence: TGTGCCACCAGACAGGGAGGTGATGGCTACACCTTC. This sequence joins TRBV19 and TRBJ1-2; TRBD1 aligns across 7 bases. The junction had 8 bases not matched to a gene; V was cut back by 10 bases and J by 6 bases. Looked up from germline, CDR1 is LNHDA and CDR2 is SQIVND (reference sequence). The CDR3 is 12 residues long.

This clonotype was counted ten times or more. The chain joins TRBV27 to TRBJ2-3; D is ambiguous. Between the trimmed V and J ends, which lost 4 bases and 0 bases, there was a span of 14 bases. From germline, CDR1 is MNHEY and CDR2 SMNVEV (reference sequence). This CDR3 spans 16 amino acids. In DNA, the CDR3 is TGTGCCAGCAGTTCCTACAAATTCGCTAGCACAGATACGCAGTATTTT. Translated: CASSSYKFASTDTQYF.

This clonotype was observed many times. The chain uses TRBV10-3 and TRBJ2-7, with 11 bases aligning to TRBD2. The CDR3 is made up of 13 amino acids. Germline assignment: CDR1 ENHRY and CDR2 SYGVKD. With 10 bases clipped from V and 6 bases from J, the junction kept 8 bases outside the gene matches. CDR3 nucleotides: TGTGCCACCCAACTAGCGGGAGTTGGCGAGCAGTACTTC. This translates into CATQLAGVGEQYF.

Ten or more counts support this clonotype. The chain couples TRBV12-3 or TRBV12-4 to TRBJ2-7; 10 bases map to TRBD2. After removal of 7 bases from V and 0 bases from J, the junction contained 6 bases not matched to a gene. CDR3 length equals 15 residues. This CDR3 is CASNLGLASSYEQYF. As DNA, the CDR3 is TGTGCCAGCAACTTGGGACTAGCGAGCTCCTACGAGCAGTACTTC.

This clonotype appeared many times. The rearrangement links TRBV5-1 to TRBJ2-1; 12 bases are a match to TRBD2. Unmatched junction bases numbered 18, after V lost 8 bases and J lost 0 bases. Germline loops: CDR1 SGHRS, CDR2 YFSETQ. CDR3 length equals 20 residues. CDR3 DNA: TGCGCCAGTCTAACCACACCCGGGACTAGCGGGCTTAGCTCCTACAATGAGCAGTTCTTC. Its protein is CASLTTPGTSGLSSYNEQFF.

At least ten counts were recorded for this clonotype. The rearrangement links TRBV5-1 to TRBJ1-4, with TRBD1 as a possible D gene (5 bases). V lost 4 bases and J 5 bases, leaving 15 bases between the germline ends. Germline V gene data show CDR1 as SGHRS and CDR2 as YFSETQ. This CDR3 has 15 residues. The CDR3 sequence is CASSMVGTGNEKLFF. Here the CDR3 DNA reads TGCGCCAGCAGCATGGTCGGGACGGGGAATGAAAAACTGTTTTTT.

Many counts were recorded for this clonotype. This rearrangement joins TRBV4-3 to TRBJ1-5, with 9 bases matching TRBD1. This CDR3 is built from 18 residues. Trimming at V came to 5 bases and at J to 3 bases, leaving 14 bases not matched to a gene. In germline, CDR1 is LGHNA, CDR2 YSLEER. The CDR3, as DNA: TGCGCCAGCAGCGAACAGCTAATCCGGGACAGGGACAATCAGCCCCAGCATTTT. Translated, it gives CASSEQLIRDRDNQPQHF.

DNA of the CDR3: TGCGCCAGCAGCTTACGACAGGGCAGCGCTTCGGAGACCCAGTACTTC. Protein product: CASSLRQGSASETQYF. J is TRBJ2-5 and V is TRBV5-1, with 7 nucleotides matching TRBD1. The CDR3 runs to 16 residues. The V gene end was trimmed by 2 bases and the J gene end by 5 bases; junction bases not matched to a gene: 12. Germline CDR1 is SGHRS and CDR2 is YFSETQ.

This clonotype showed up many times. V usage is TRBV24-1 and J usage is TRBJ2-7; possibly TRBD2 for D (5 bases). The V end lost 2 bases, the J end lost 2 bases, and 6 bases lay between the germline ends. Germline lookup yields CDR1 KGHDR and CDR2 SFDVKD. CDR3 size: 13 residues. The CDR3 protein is CATSDSGTYEQYF. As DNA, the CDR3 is TGTGCCACCAGTGATTCCGGGACCTACGAGCAGTACTTC.

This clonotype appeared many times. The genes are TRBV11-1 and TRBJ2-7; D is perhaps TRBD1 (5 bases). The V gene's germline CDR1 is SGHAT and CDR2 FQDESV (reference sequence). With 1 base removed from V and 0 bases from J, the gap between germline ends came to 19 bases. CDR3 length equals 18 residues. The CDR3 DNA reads TGTGCCAGCAGCTTAGATGACGTGGGGCGACACTACTCCTACGAGCAGTACTTC. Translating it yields CASSLDDVGRHYSYEQYF.

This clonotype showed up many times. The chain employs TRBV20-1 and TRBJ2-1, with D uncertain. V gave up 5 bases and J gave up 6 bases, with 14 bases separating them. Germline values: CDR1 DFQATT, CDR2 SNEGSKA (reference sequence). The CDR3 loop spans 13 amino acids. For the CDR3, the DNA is TGCAGTGCTCTAGGGCTCCGCTCCAATGAGCAGTTCTTC. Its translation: CSALGLRSNEQFF.

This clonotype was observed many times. The CDR3 sequence is CAWSVGGALAGELFF. As DNA, the CDR3 is TGTGCCTGGAGTGTGGGGGGAGCCTTGGCCGGGGAGCTGTTTTTT. The gene calls are TRBV30 and TRBJ2-2, with D possibly TRBD2 on 6 matching bases. This CDR3 has 15 residues. The germline V gene encodes CDR1 GTSNPN and CDR2 SVGIG (reference sequence). Deletions cut 0 bases from V and 6 bases from J, with 14 bases between.

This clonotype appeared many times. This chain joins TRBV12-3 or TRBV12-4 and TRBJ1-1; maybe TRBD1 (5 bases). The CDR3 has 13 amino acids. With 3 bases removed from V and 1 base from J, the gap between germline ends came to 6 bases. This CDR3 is CASSFGTNTEAFF. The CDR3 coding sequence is TGTGCCAGCAGTTTCGGGACGAACACTGAAGCTTTCTTT.

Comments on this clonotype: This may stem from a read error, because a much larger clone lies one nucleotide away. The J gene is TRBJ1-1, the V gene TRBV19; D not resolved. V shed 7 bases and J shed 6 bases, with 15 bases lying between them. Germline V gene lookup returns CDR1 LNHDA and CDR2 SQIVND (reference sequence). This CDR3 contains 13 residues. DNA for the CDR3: TGTGCCAGTACATCGGGGAAGGTAGCTGAAGCTTTCTTT. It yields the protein CASTSGKVAEAFF.

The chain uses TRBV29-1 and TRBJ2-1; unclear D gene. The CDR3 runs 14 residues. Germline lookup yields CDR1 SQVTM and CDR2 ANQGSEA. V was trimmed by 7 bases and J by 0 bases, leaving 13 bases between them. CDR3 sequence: CSGVVTSSYNEQFF. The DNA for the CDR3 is TGCAGCGGTGTGGTTACATCCTCCTACAATGAGCAGTTCTTC.

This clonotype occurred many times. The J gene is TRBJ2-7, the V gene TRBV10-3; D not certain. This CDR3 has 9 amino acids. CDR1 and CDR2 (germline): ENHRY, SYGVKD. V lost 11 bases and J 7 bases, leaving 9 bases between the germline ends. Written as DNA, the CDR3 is TGTGCCCTCTCTAGGGAGCAGTACTTC. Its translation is CALSREQYF.

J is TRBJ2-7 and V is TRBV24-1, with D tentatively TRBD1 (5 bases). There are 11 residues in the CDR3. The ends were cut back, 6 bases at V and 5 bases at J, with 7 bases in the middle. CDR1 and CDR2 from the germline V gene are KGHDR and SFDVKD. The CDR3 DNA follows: TGTGCCACCAGTCCAGGGCACGAGCAGTACTTC. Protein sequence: CATSPGHEQYF.

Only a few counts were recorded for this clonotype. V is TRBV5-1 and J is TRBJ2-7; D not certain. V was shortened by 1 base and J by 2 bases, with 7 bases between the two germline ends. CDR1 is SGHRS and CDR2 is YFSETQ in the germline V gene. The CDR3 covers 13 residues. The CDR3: CASSLRTPYEQYF. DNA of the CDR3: TGCGCCAGCAGCTTGCGGACGCCCTACGAGCAGTACTTC.

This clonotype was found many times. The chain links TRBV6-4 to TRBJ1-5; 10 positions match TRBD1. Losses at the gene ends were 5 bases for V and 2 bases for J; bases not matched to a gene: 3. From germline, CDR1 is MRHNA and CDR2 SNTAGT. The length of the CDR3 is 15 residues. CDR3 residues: CASSPGTGGNQPQHF. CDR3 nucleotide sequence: TGTGCCAGCAGTCCCGGGACAGGGGGCAATCAGCCCCAGCATTTT.